The present entry profiles one T cell receptor (beta chain) with its context. The source of the sample is a study of blood T cell repertoires in COVID-19. The repertoire was sequenced with immunoSEQ multiplex PCR; TCRdb's copy has only in-frame clones and lacks some. The sample has roughly 140,000 clones; 85% are singletons. Sequenced input: peripheral blood. This receptor was obtained from a woman in her 40s with active or convalescent COVID-19.

The CDR3 nucleotides read TGTGCCAGCAGCTTTGGACAGGGGTATGGGAGCAAGAATCAGCCCCAGCATTTT. It encodes CASSFGQGYGSKNQPQHF. This sequence joins TRBV7-9 and TRBJ1-5; 9 bases line up with TRBD1. CDR3 length: 18 residues. Per the germline V gene, CDR1 is SEHNR and CDR2 is FQNEAQ (reference sequence). V was clipped by 3 bases and J by 4 bases; unmatched bases: 13. Filled out from reference TRBV7-9 and TRBJ1-5, the complete variable domain reads DTGVSQNPRHKITKRGQNVTFRCDPISEHNRLYWYRQTLGQGPEFLTYFQNEAQLEKSRLLSDRFSAERPKGSFSTLEIQRTEQGDSAMYLCASSFGQGYGSKNQPQHFGDGTRLSIL.